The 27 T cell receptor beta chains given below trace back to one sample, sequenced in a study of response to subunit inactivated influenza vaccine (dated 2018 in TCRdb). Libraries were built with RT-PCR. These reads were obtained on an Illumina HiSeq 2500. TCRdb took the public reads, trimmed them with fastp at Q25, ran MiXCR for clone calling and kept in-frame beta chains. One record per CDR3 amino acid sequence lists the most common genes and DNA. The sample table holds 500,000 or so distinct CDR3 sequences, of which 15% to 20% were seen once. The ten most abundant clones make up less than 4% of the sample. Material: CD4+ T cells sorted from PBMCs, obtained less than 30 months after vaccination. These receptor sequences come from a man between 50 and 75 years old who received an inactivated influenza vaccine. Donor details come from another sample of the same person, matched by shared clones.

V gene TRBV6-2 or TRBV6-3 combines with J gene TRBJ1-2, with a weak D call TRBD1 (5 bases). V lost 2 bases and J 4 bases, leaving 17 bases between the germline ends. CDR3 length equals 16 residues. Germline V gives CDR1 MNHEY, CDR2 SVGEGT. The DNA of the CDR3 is TGTGCCAGCAGTTACCGGGGCGAGAGTCCTAGCTATGGCTACACCTTC. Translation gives CASSYRGESPSYGYTF.

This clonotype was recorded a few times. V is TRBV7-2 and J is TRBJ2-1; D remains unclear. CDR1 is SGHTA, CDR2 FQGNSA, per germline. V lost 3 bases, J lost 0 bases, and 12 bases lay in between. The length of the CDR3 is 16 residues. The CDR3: CASSFRSRSSYNEQFF. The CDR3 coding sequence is TGTGCCAGCAGCTTCAGGTCTAGGAGCTCCTACAATGAGCAGTTCTTC.

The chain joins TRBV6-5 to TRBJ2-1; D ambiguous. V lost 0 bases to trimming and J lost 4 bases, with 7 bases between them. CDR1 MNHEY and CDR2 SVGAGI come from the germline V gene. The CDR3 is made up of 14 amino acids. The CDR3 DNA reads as TGTGCCAGCAGTTACTCCTCGGTGTACAATGAGCAGTTCTTC. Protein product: CASSYSSVYNEQFF.

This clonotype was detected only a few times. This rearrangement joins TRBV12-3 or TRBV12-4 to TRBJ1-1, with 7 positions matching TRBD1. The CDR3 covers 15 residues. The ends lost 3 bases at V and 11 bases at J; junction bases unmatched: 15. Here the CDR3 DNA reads TGTGCCAGCAGTTTCCACGACGAACAGGGGTCTGGGGCTTTCTTT. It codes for CASSFHDEQGSGAFF.

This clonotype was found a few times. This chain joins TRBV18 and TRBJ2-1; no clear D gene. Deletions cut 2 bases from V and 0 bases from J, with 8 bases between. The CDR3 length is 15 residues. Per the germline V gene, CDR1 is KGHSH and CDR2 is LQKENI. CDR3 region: CASSPIAASYNEQFF. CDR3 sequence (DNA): TGTGCCAGCTCACCAATCGCGGCCTCCTACAATGAGCAGTTCTTC.

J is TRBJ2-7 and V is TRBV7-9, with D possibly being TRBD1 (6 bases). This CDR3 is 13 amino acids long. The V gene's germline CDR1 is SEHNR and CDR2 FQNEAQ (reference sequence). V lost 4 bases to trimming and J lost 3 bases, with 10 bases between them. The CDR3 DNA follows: TGTGCCAGCAGCTCGACAGGTCTCTACGAGCAGTACTTC. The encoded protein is CASSSTGLYEQYF.

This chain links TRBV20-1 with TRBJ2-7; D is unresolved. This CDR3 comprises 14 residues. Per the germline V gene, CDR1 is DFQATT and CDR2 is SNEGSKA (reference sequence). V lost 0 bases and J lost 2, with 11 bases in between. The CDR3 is CSARDSRVTYEQYF. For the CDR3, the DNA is TGCAGTGCTAGAGATTCCAGAGTGACCTACGAGCAGTACTTC.

The CDR3 DNA reads TGCGCCAGCAGCCAAGATCAAGCAGCAGCAGATACGCAGTATTTT. Amino acid sequence: CASSQDQAAADTQYF. The chain has TRBV4-3 and TRBJ2-3; D remains unclear. This CDR3 contains 15 residues. The V end lost 0 bases, the J end lost 4 bases, and 11 bases lay between the germline ends. Germline assignment: CDR1 LGHNA and CDR2 YSLEER.

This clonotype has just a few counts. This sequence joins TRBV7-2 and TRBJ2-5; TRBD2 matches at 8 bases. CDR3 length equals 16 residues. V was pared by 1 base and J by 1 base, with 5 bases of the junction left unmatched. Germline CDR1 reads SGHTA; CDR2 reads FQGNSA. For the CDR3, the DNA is TGTGCCAGCAGCTTAGTGGCGGGGGGTTTCCAAGAGACCCAGTACTTC. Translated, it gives CASSLVAGGFQETQYF. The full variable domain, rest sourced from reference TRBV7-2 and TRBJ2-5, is GAGVSQSPSNKVTEKGKDVELRCDPISGHTALYWYRQSLGQGLEFLIYFQGNSAPDKSGLPSDRFSAERTGGSVSTLTIQRTQQEDSAVYLCASSLVAGGFQETQYFGPGTRLLVL.

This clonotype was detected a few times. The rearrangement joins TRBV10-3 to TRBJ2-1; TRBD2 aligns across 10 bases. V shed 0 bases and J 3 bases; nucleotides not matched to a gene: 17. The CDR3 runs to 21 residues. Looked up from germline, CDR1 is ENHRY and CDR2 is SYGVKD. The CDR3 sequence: CAISESSKLIVGLADYNEQFF. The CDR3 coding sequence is TGTGCCATCAGTGAGTCTTCGAAACTAATTGTCGGACTAGCGGACTACAATGAGCAGTTCTTC.

The CDR3 region is CASSLVAGDGSAFF. The DNA for the CDR3 is TGCGCCAGCAGCTTGGTGGCAGGGGATGGGTCGGCTTTCTTT. The chain couples TRBV5-1 to TRBJ1-1, with D possibly being TRBD1 (6 bases). Germline V lookup: CDR1 SGHRS, CDR2 YFSETQ. V lost 0 bases to trimming and J lost 11 bases, with 17 bases between them. The CDR3 is made up of 14 amino acids.

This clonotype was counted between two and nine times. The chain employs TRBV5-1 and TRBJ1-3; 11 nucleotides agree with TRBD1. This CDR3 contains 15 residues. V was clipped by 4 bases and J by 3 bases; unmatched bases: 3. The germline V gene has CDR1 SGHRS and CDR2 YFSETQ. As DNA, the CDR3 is TGCGCCAGCAGCACGGGGACAGGGGGTGGAAACACCATATATTTT. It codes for CASSTGTGGGNTIYF.

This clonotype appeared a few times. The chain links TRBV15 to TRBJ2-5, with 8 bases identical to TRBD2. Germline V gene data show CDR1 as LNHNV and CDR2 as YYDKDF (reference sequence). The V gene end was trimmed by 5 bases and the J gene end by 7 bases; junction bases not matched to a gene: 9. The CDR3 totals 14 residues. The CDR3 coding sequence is TGTGCCACCAGCGAAATTAGCGGGGCAGGGACCCAGTACTTC. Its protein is CATSEISGAGTQYF.

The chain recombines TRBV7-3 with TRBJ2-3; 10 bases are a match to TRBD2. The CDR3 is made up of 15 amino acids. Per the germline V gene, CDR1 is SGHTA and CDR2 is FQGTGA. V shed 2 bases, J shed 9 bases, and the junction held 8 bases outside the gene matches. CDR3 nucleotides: TGTGCCAGCAGCTTAGTCGCTAGCGGGAGAGAGACGCAGTATTTT. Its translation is CASSLVASGRETQYF.

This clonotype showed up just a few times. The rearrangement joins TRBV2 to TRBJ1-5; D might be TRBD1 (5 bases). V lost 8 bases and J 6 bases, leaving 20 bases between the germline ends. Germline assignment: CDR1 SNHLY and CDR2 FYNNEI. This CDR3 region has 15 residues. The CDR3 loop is CASLGTPSLGQPQHF. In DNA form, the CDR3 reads TGTGCCAGCCTCGGGACGCCAAGCCTAGGTCAGCCCCAGCATTTT.

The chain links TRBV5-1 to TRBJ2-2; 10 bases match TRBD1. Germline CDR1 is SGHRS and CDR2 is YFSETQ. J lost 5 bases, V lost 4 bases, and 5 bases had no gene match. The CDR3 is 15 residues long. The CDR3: CASSSDRGLTGELFF. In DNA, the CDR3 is TGCGCCAGCAGCAGTGACAGGGGGCTTACCGGGGAGCTGTTTTTT.

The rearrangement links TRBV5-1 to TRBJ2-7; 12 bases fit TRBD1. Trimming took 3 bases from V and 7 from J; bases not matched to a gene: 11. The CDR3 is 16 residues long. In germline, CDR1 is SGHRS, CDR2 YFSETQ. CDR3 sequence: CASSSLGTGGIGEQYF. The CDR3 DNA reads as TGCGCCAGCAGCTCCCTAGGGACAGGGGGCATCGGTGAGCAGTACTTC. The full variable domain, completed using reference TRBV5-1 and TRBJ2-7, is KAGVTQTPRYLIKTRGQQVTLSCSPISGHRSVSWYQQTPGQGLQFLFEYFSETQRNKGNFPGRFSGRQFSNSRSEMNVSTLELGDSALYLCASSSLGTGGIGEQYFGPGTRLTVT.

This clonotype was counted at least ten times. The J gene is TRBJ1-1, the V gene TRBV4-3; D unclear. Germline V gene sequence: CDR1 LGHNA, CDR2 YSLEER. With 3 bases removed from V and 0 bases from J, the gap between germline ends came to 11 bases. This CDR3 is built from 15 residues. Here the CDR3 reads CASSQTGQMNTEAFF. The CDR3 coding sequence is TGCGCCAGCAGCCAGACGGGCCAGATGAACACTGAAGCTTTCTTT.

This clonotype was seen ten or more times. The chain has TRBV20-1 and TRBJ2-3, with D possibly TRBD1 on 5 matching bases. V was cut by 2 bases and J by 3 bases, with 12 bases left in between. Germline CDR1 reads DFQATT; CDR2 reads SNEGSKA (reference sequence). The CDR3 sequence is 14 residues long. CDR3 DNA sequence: TGCAGTGCTAGACCAGGGTTTAGGACAGATACGCAGTATTTT. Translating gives CSARPGFRTDTQYF.

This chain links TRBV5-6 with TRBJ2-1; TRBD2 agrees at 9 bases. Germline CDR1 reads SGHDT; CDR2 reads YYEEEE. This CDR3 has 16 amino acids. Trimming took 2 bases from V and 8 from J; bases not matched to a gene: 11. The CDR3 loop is CASSFVGLAGKDEQFF. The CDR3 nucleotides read TGTGCCAGCAGCTTCGTGGGACTAGCCGGCAAGGATGAGCAGTTCTTC. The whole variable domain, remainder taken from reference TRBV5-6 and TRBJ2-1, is DAGVTQSPTHLIKTRGQQVTLRCSPKSGHDTVSWYQQALGQGPQFIFQYYEEEERQRGNFPDRFSGHQFPNYSSELNVNALLLGDSALYLCASSFVGLAGKDEQFFGPGTRLTVL.

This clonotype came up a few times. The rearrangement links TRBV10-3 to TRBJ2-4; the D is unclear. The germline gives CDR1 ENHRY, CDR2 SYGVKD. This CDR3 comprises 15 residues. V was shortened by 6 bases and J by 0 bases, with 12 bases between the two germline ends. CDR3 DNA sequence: TGTGCCATCAGCCCCGCAGGCTCAGCCAAAAACATTCAGTACTTC. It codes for CAISPAGSAKNIQYF.

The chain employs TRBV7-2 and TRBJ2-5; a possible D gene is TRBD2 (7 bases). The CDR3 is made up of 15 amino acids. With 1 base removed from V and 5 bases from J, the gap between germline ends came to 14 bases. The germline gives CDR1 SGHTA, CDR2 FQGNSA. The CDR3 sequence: CASSLGRGGRETQYF. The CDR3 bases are TGTGCCAGCAGCTTAGGAAGGGGGGGCCGTGAGACCCAGTACTTC.

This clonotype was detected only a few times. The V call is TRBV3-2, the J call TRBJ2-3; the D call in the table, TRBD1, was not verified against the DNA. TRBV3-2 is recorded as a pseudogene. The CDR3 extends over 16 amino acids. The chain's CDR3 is CASSRQTGMDTDTQYF. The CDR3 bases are TGTGCCAGCAGCCGGCAGACAGGGATGGACACAGATACGCAGTATTTT.

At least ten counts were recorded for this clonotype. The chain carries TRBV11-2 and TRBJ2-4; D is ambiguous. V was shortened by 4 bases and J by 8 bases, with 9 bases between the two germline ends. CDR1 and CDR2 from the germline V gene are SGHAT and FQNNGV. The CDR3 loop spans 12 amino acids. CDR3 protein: CASSSSRYIQYF. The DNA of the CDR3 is TGTGCCAGCAGCTCTAGTAGATACATTCAGTACTTC.

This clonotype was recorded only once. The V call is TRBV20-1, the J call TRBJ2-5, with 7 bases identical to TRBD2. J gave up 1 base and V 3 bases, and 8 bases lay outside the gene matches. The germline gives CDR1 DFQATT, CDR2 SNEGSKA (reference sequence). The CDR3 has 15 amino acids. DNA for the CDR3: TGCAGTGCTAGTCAGCCGGGAGGCTTCCAAGAGACCCAGTACTTC. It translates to CSASQPGGFQETQYF.

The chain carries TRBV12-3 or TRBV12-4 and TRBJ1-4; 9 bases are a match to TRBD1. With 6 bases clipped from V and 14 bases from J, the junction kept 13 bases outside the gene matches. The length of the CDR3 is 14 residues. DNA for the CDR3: TGTGCCAGCAGACCGGGACAGGGAGGATTGAAGCTGTTTTTT. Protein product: CASRPGQGGLKLFF.

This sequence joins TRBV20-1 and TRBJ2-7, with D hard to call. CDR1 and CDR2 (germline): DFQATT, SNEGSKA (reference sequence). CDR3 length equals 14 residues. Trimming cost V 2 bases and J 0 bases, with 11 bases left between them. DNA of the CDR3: TGCAGTGCTAGAATCGGGTCCAACTCCTACGAGCAGTACTTC. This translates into CSARIGSNSYEQYF.